This T cell receptor beta chain was identified in a study of patients and donors after allogeneic stem cell transplantation. V was pared by 5 bases and J by 4 bases, with 14 bases between. Germline V gene sequence: CDR1 LNHNV, CDR2 YYDKDF (reference sequence). The CDR3 length is 15 residues. In TCRdb, the RT-PCR reads were re-called with MiXCR into one record per CDR3 protein. Found here are about 87,000 distinct CDR3 sequences, 4.5% to 5% of them singletons; the top ten hold 2.6%. The TCR comes from a human donor who was either an allogeneic HSCT recipient or a stem cell or donor lymphocyte infusion donor (not recorded which). It is not recorded whose cells these are; they may come from a transplant donor. Sequences were obtained from blood, either unsorted or a sorted T cell fraction (not recorded which). V and J are TRBV15 and TRBJ2-2; D possibly uses TRBD1 or TRBD2 (6 bases each). The CDR3 region is CATSRGTLFTGELFF. As DNA, the CDR3 is TGTGCCACCAGCCGGGGGACACTTTTCACCGGGGAGCTGTTTTTT.